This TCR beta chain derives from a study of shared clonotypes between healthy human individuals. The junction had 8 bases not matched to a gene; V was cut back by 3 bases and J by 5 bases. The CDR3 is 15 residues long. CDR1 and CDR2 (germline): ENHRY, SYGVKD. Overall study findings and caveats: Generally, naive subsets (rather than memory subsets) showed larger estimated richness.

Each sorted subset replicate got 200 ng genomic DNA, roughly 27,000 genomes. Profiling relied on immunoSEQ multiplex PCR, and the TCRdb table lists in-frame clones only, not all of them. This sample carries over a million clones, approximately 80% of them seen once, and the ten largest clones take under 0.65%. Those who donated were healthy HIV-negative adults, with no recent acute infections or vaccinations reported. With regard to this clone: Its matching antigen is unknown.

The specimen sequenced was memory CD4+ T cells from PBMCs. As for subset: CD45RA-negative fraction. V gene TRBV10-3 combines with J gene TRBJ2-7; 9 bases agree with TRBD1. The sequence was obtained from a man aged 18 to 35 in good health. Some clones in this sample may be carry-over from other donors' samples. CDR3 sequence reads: CAISDGTGRINEQYF. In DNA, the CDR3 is TGTGCCATCAGTGACGGGACAGGGAGAATCAACGAGCAGTACTTC.